These T cell receptor beta chains were read from a single sample in a study of blood T cell repertoires in COVID-19. Clones were read by immunoSEQ multiplex PCR, and TCRdb kept only the in-frame ones, dropping some. In the table there are 300,000 to 350,000 clones, around nine tenths of which are singletons. The specimen sequenced was peripheral blood. These receptors were collected from a woman aged 30 to 39 with COVID-19, enrolled during active disease. CDR3s include the opening cysteine and the closing phenylalanine or tryptophan. A D gene is named only where the DNA matches it firmly. Expanded clones get a size class; other rows say once, few or many, or leave the size out.

D gene | J gene | clone size | CDR3 length | V gene | CDR3 DNA | CDR3 protein
TRBD2 | TRBJ2-1 | . | 16 | TRBV29-1 | TGCAGCGTTGTGGGGAGAGGTAGCGGGAGCTACAATGAGCAGTTCTTC | CSVVGRGSGSYNEQFF
. | TRBJ1-1 | . | 14 | TRBV19 | TGTGCCAGTAGCCAAAGCCCAGCGGGGACAGAAGCTTTCTTT | CASSQSPAGTEAFF
TRBD2 | TRBJ2-1 | . | 16 | TRBV28 | TGTGCCACCTTAAACCCTAGCGGGAGTAGTCGGTATGAGCAGTTCTTC | CATLNPSGSSRYEQFF
TRBD1 | TRBJ1-5 | . | 14 | TRBV6-5 | TGTGCCAGCAGACTGGGACAGGGCAATCAGCCCCAGCATTTT | CASRLGQGNQPQHF
. | TRBJ2-7 | . | 15 | TRBV5-3 | TGTGCCAGAAGCTTGTTAAACGCCCAGCCGGGTGAGCAGTACTTC | CARSLLNAQPGEQYF
TRBD1 | TRBJ1-2 | . | 14 | TRBV6-4 | TGTGCCAGCAGTGACTCCGGGACAGGTGGCGGCTACACCTTC | CASSDSGTGGGYTF
TRBD2 | TRBJ2-5 | . | 16 | TRBV9 | TGTGCCAGCAGCGGGGAGCAGACTAGCGCTCAAGAGACCCAGTACTTC | CASSGEQTSAQETQYF
. | TRBJ2-7 | . | 13 | TRBV28 | TGTGCCAGCAGGCCTCGGGTTCCCTACGAGCAGTACTTC | CASRPRVPYEQYF
TRBD1 | TRBJ2-5 | once | 14 | TRBV28 | TGTGCCAGCAGCGCTACAGGGGGGAAAGAGACCCAGTACTTC | CASSATGGKETQYF
. | TRBJ2-7 | once | 15 | TRBV6-6 | TGTGCCAGCAGTTACTCGACTCCCCACAACTACGAGCAGTACTTC | CASSYSTPHNYEQYF
. | TRBJ1-1 | . | 12 | TRBV20-1 | TGCAGTGCTAGTTCCGGGGGGACTGAAGCTTTCTTT | CSASSGGTEAFF